Below are 6 T cell receptor beta chains sequenced from a single sample in a study of siplizumab effects on memory and regulatory T cells (dated by TCRdb to 2018 to 2020). Library construction relied on the immunoSEQ multiplex PCR assay. What TCRdb holds here is the immuneACCESS table cut down to in-frame rearrangements. Part of the clones is not present; checked against another copy, under half of the missing clones reflect an unresolved V gene, and the others are unexplained. Recorded for this sample are fewer than 120,000 clones; just under 95% of them occurred a single time. The ten largest clones capture 1% to 1.5% of the sample. The sequencing sample was made of CD4+ T cells sorted from blood. These receptors were collected from a human donor in good health.

This clone was recorded only once. The rearrangement joins TRBV2 to TRBJ2-7; 9 bases fit TRBD2. V trimming: 4 bases; J trimming: 2 bases; junction bases outside the gene matches: 9. Germline V gene sequence: CDR1 SNHLY, CDR2 FYNNEI. This CDR3 region has 16 residues. The chain's CDR3 is CASSGGSSGIPYEQYF. CDR3 coding DNA: TGTGCCAGCAGTGGAGGGTCTAGCGGGATCCCCTACGAGCAGTACTTC.

This chain joins TRBV19 and TRBJ2-7; no clear D. Per germline, CDR1 LNHDA and CDR2 SQIVND (reference sequence). The CDR3 totals 22 residues. V lost 6 bases to trimming and J lost 2 bases, with 38 bases between them. The chain's CDR3 is CASSMGGMRPGIGLAAAYEQYF. The DNA for the CDR3 is TGTGCCAGTAGCATGGGCGGTATGAGACCGGGCATAGGGTTGGCTGCAGCCTACGAGCAGTACTTC.

The genes are TRBV10-3 and TRBJ2-1; TRBD2 aligns across 10 bases. Germline V gene sequence: CDR1 ENHRY, CDR2 SYGVKD. This CDR3 is built from 14 residues. The J segment lost 6 bases and the V segment lost 7 bases, leaving 6 bases of the junction unmatched. In nucleotides, the CDR3 is TGTGCCATCACGAGCGGGAGGGGTGGCAATGAGCAGTTCTTC. Amino acids: CAITSGRGGNEQFF.

This chain uses TRBV6-5 with TRBJ1-5; D uncertain. Trimming pared 8 bases from V and 2 bases from J, leaving 10 bases between. The germline V gene has CDR1 MNHEY and CDR2 SVGAGI. CDR3 length equals 13 residues. The CDR3 DNA is TGTGCCAGCTCGCTTGATGGCAATCAGCCCCAGCATTTT. Translation: CASSLDGNQPQHF.

The chain is built from TRBV6-4 and TRBJ2-7; the match to TRBD1 covers 7 bases. Per the germline V gene, CDR1 is MRHNA and CDR2 is SNTAGT. J lost 4 bases, V lost 2 bases, and 11 bases had no gene match. CDR3 size: 16 residues. CDR3 protein: CASSDPPGTVTYEQYF. The CDR3, as DNA: TGTGCCAGCAGTGACCCTCCCGGGACAGTCACTTACGAGCAGTACTTC.

The CDR3 nucleotides read TGCGCCAGCAAAGTGGGGGGACCGAACACTGAAGCTTTCTTT. This gives the protein CASKVGGPNTEAFF. V is TRBV5-1 and J is TRBJ1-1, with D perhaps TRBD1 (5 bases). Germline V lookup: CDR1 SGHRS, CDR2 YFSETQ. The CDR3 is 14 amino acids. V gave up 6 bases and J gave up 1 base, with 13 bases separating them.